This T cell receptor (beta chain) emerged from a study of early T cells in non-severe SARS-CoV-2 infection. From the 5' RACE reads, TCRdb called clonotypes with MiXCR, one entry per CDR3 protein. Of tens of thousands of distinct CDR3 sequences listed, roughly an eighth were seen once; the top ten hold approximately 6.1%. Whole-study findings and limits: The study's VDJdb matching favored anti-spike CD8 responses and missed private and CD4 specificities.

V was clipped by 6 bases and J by 3 bases; unmatched bases: 10. CDR3 length equals 15 residues. Looked up from germline, CDR1 is MNHEY and CDR2 is SVGAGI. In its sample, this clonotype was seen a few times. The antigen is unknown. The sample comprised whole blood. J is TRBJ1-1 and V is TRBV6-5, with 7 bases lining up with TRBD1. This TCR was sampled from an adult who was a healthcare worker with PCR-confirmed SARS-CoV-2 infection or an uninfected control (not recorded which). In DNA form, the CDR3 reads TGTGCCAGCAGGTCCTTAGGGGGCGCAGACACTGAAGCTTTCTTT. Encoded protein: CASRSLGGADTEAFF.